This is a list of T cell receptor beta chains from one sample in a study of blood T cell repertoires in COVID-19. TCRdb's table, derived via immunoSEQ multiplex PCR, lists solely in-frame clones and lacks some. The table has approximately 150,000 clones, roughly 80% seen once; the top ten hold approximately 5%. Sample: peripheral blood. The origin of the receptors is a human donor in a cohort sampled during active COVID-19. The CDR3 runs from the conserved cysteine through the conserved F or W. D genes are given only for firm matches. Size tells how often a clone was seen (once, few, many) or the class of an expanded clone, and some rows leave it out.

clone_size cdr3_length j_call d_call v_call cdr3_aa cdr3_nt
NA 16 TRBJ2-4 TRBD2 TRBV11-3 CASSLEGLDLKNIQYF TGTGCCAGCAGCTTAGAGGGACTAGACCTCAAAAACATTCAGTACTTC
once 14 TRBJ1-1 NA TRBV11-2 CASSPRGGNTEAFF TGTGCCAGCAGCCCCCGGGGGGGCAACACTGAAGCTTTCTTT
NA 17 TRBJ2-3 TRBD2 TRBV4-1 CASSQDANTSGRDTQYF TGCGCCAGCAGCCAAGATGCGAACACTAGCGGCAGAGATACGCAGTATTTT
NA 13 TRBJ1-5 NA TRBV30 CAWKSGSHQPQHF TGTGCCTGGAAATCAGGGTCCCATCAGCCCCAGCATTTT
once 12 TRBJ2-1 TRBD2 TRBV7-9 CASSSTSVEQFF TGTGCCAGCAGCTCGACTAGCGTGGAGCAGTTCTTC
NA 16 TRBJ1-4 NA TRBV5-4 CASSPKGGSANEKLFF TGTGCCAGCAGCCCAAAGGGAGGTTCGGCTAATGAAAAACTGTTTTTT
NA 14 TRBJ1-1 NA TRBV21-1 CASSKGQGNTEAFF TGTGCCAGCAGCAAGGGGCAGGGGAACACTGAAGCTTTCTTT
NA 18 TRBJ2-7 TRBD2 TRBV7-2 CASSLEGLAGGLAYEQYF TGTGCCAGCAGCTTAGAGGGGCTAGCGGGGGGCCTTGCCTACGAGCAGTACTTC
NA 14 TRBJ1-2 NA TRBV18 CASSPGGFDYGYTF TGTGCCAGCTCACCGGGGGGTTTCGACTATGGCTACACCTTC
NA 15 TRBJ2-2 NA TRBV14 CASSQARAGTGELFF TGTGCCAGCAGCCAAGCGCGGGCGGGGACCGGGGAGCTGTTTTTT
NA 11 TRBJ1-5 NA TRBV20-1 CSARGGEAQHF TGCAGTGCTAGAGGAGGGGAGGCCCAGCATTTT
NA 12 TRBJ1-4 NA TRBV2 CAGRQISEKLFF TGTGCGGGCAGGCAGATAAGCGAAAAACTGTTTTTT
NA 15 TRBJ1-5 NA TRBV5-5 CASSLNSPSNQPQHF TGTGCCAGCAGCTTAAACAGCCCTAGCAATCAGCCCCAGCATTTT
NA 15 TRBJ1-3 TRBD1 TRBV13 CASSPDRVTGNTIYF TGTGCCAGCAGCCCCGACAGGGTGACTGGAAACACCATATATTTT
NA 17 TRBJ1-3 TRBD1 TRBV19 CAGHRGTNTRSGNTIYF TGTGCCGGTCACAGGGGGACGAACACCCGCTCTGGAAACACCATATATTTT
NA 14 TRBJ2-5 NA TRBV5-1 CASCATAGKETQYF TGCGCCAGCTGTGCCACGGCAGGGAAAGAGACCCAGTACTTC
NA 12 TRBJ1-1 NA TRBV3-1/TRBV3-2 CASSANTLEAFF TGTGCCAGCAGCGCCAACACCCTTGAAGCTTTCTTT
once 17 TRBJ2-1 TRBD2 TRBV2 CASRRGGLAGKGSEQFF TGTGCCAGCAGGAGGGGGGGACTAGCGGGTAAAGGAAGTGAGCAGTTCTTC
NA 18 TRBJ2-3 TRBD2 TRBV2 CASSDKRFSGVPPGTQYF TGTGCCAGCAGCGATAAACGCTTTAGCGGGGTGCCCCCGGGTACGCAGTATTTT
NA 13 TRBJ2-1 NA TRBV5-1 CASSLAGDNEQFF TGCGCCAGCAGCTTGGCAGGGGACAATGAGCAGTTCTTC
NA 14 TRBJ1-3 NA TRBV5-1 CASSLGATGNTIYF TGCGCCAGCAGCTTGGGGGCAACTGGAAACACCATATATTTT
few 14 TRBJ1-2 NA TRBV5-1 CASSLAEQGYGYTF TGCGCCAGCAGCTTGGCGGAACAGGGCTATGGCTACACCTTC
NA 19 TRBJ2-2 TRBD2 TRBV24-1 CATSDSRTSGGLNTGELFF TGTGCCACCAGTGATTCCCGGACTAGCGGAGGTTTGAACACCGGGGAGCTGTTTTTT
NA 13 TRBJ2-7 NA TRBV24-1 CATSGDLDYEQYF TGTGCCACCAGTGGTGACTTAGACTACGAGCAGTACTTC
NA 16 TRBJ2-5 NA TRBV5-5 CASSLAAGQAREAQYF TGTGCCAGCAGCTTGGCTGCAGGGCAGGCAAGAGAGGCCCAGTACTTC
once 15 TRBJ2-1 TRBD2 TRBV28 CASSFGGTSGPEQFF TGTGCCAGCAGTTTTGGTGGGACTAGCGGGCCTGAGCAGTTCTTC
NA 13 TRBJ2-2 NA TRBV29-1 CSVEDPGVGELFF TGCAGCGTTGAAGATCCCGGGGTCGGGGAGCTGTTTTTT
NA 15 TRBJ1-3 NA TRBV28 CASSTTGLSGNTIYF TGTGCCAGCAGCACCACAGGGCTCTCTGGAAACACCATATATTTT
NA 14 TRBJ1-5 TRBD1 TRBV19 CASSEDRVPQPQHF TGTGCCAGTAGTGAAGACAGGGTACCCCAACCCCAGCATTTT
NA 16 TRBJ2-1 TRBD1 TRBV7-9 CASSATTGDGYNEQFF TGTGCCAGCAGCGCCACGACAGGGGACGGCTACAATGAGCAGTTCTTC
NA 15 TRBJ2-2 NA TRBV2 CASSEIRGFTGELFF TGTGCCAGCAGTGAAATTAGAGGATTCACCGGGGAGCTGTTTTTT
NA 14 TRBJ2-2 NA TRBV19 CASRGQGNTGELFF TGTGCCAGTAGGGGCCAGGGAAACACCGGGGAGCTGTTTTTT
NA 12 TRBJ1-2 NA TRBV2 CATRDNNYGYTF TGTGCCACCAGGGACAATAACTATGGCTACACCTTC
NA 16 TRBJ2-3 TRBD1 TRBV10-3 CAISESGQGARDTQYF TGTGCCATCAGTGAGTCAGGACAGGGGGCGCGAGATACGCAGTATTTT
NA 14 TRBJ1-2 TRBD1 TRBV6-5 CASSKDRGWNGYTF TGTGCCAGCAGTAAGGACAGGGGTTGGAATGGCTACACCTTC
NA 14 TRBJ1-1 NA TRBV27 CASSLGAWVTEAFF TGTGCCAGCAGCCTTGGGGCCTGGGTCACTGAAGCTTTCTTT
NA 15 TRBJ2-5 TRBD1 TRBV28 CASSSGDRGWETQYF TGTGCCAGCAGTTCAGGGGACAGGGGTTGGGAGACCCAGTACTTC
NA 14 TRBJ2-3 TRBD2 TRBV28 CASLAGGLTDTQYF TGTGCCAGCTTAGCGGGGGGCCTCACAGATACGCAGTATTTT
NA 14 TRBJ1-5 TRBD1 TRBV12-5 CASGPGQGNQPQHF TGTGCTAGTGGCCCGGGACAGGGGAATCAGCCCCAGCATTTT
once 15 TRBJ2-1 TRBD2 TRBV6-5 CASSIAGGHDNEQFF TGTGCCAGCAGCATAGCGGGGGGGCACGACAATGAGCAGTTCTTC
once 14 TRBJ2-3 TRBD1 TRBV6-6 CASRDRGGTDTQYF TGTGCCAGCAGGGACAGGGGAGGCACAGATACGCAGTATTTT
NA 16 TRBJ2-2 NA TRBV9 CASSVAGLPNTGELFF TGTGCCAGCAGCGTAGCAGGACTACCCAACACCGGGGAGCTGTTTTTT
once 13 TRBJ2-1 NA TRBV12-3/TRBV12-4 CASSRNRYNEQFF TGTGCCAGCAGCCGAAATAGATACAATGAGCAGTTCTTC
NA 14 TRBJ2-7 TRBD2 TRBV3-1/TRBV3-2 CASSSGTSRYEQYF TGTGCCAGCAGCTCCGGGACTAGTAGGTACGAGCAGTACTTC
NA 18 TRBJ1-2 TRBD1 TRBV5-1 CASSLASWQGAKNYGYTF TGCGCCAGCAGCTTGGCGAGTTGGCAGGGGGCTAAAAACTATGGCTACACCTTC
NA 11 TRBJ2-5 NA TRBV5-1 CASSFKETQYF TGCGCCAGCAGCTTTAAAGAGACCCAGTACTTC
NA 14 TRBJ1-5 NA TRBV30 CAWSRGANNQPQHF TGTGCCTGGAGTCGGGGGGCGAACAATCAGCCCCAGCATTTT
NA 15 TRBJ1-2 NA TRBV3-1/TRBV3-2 CASSHELTYFYGYTF TGTGCCAGCAGCCACGAACTCACTTACTTCTATGGCTACACCTTC
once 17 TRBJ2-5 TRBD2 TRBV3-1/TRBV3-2 CASSQDSVTGGRETQYF TGTGCCAGCAGCCAAGATTCTGTGACGGGGGGGCGGGAGACCCAGTACTTC
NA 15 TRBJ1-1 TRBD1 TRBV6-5 CASSYVLTGGTEAFF TGTGCCAGCAGTTACGTACTTACAGGGGGCACTGAAGCTTTCTTT
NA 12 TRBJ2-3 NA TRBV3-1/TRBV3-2 CASSQGLDTQYF TGTGCCAGCAGCCAAGGACTAGATACGCAGTATTTT